The clone carrying this T cell receptor (beta chain) has just one count. Its antigen is as yet unknown. This entry belongs to a study of blood T cells in healthy people across ages. Study in general: About one barcoded beta molecule per two T cells was the capture yield of template switching. Points from the study as a whole: Roughly linear age-related decline in beta diversity appeared, significant by age around 40. Diversity was higher, and naive CD4+ cells more numerous, in long-lived donors than in aged donors.

Combining a sample-barcoded 5' primer with a J-beta primer mix, a second PCR ran for about 7 to 12 cycles. All samples yielded 2.5 million or more CDR3-containing paired-end reads. TCRdb reanalysed the 5' RACE reads using MiXCR and keeps one entry per CDR3 protein. The sample holds some 1.5 million distinct CDR3 sequences, 28% seen once. CDR1 is DFQATT, CDR2 SNEGSKA, per germline (reference sequence). The CDR3 is 15 residues long. V was pared by 0 bases and J by 8 bases, with 16 bases between. Material for sequencing was blood. This chain uses TRBV20-1 with TRBJ2-2; D unclear. This clonotype was sampled from a woman aged 30 to 39 in good health. CDR3: CSARDLGSLRGELFF. CDR3 in DNA: TGCAGTGCTAGAGATCTCGGGTCTCTACGGGGGGAGCTGTTTTTT.